The 7 T cell receptor beta chains in this list originate from one sample, sequenced in a study of a mutant IDH1 vaccine in newly diagnosed glioma. Their target antigens are unknown. Regarding time point: week 47, end of study. Vaccinated patients received 300 ug of mutant IDH1 20-mer peptide per dose, with topical imiquimod. The assay was immunoSEQ multiplex PCR, and TCRdb's table has in-frame clones only and misses some. The data contain approximately 100,000 clones, around nine tenths of them singletons. Here the sequenced sample was PBMCs, taken from a glioma patient whose treatment included an IDH1 peptide vaccine. The receptors stem from a woman between 45 and 60 years old with glioma.

This rearrangement joins TRBV23-1 to TRBJ2-1; no definite D call. TRBV23-1 is an ORF, with its function uncertain. Trimming took 0 bases from V and 6 from J, leaving 18 bases between them. The CDR3 extends over 17 amino acids. The CDR3 bases are TGCGCCAGCAGTCAATCGATCACCCGCCTAGTCGGCAATGAGCAGTTCTTC. Translation: CASSQSITRLVGNEQFF.

The chain combines TRBV2 with TRBJ1-5; D uncertain. The V end lost 3 bases, the J end lost 3 bases, and 9 bases lay between the germline ends. This CDR3 contains 14 residues. Germline V CDR1 and CDR2: SNHLY, FYNNEI. The CDR3 DNA follows: TGTGCCAGCAGTGAGAGACCGATCAATCAGCCCCAGCATTTT. It yields the protein CASSERPINQPQHF. Drawing the rest from reference TRBV2 and TRBJ1-5, the complete variable domain is EPEVTQTPSHQVTQMGQEVILRCVPISNHLYFYWYRQILGQKVEFLVSFYNNEISEKSEIFDDQFSVERPDGSNFTLKIRSTKLEDSAMYFCASSERPINQPQHFGDGTRLSIL.

V usage is TRBV19 and J usage is TRBJ1-5, with 9 bases fitting TRBD1. This CDR3 region has 15 residues. Per germline, CDR1 LNHDA and CDR2 SQIVND (reference sequence). Trimming cost V 5 bases and J 6 bases; bases outside gene matches: 8. As DNA, the CDR3 is TGTGCCAGTAGTGGGGGACAGGGTAGGGGTCAGCCCCAGCATTTT. Translated, it gives CASSGGQGRGQPQHF.

The chain couples TRBV30 to TRBJ2-1; D is uncertain. V was clipped by 1 base and J by 0 bases, with 7 bases between them. The CDR3 contains 14 residues. The germline V gene has CDR1 GTSNPN and CDR2 SVGIG (reference sequence). The CDR3 reads CAWSGTPSYNEQFF. Written as DNA, the CDR3 is TGTGCCTGGAGTGGAACCCCCTCCTACAATGAGCAGTTCTTC.

V gene TRBV30 combines with J gene TRBJ1-1, with 7 bases matching TRBD1. Trimming took 4 bases from V and 7 from J; bases not matched to a gene: 6. The CDR3 has 12 residues. Germline V gene sequence: CDR1 GTSNPN, CDR2 SVGIG (reference sequence). The CDR3 nucleotides are TGTGCCTGGACCCCAGGGGGGCTTGAAGCTTTCTTT. Its translation: CAWTPGGLEAFF.

This chain links TRBV30 with TRBJ2-7; no clear D. The CDR3 length is 11 residues. Trimming shortened V by 3 bases and J by 5 bases, and 8 bases separated the two germline ends. Per the germline V gene, CDR1 is GTSNPN and CDR2 is SVGIG (reference sequence). This chain's CDR3 is CAWSPRDEQYF. CDR3 coding DNA: TGTGCCTGGAGCCCAAGAGACGAGCAGTACTTC.

The chain employs TRBV9 and TRBJ2-6; D may be TRBD2 (5 bases). The CDR3 contains 16 residues. Germline V CDR1 and CDR2: SGDLS, YYNGEE. The V end lost 4 bases, the J end lost 4 bases, and 15 bases lay between the germline ends. The CDR3 sequence is CASSPRPGTGANVLTF. In DNA form, the CDR3 reads TGTGCCAGCAGCCCTCGGCCGGGAACCGGGGCCAACGTCCTGACTTTC.